These 10 T cell receptor beta chains were sequenced from one sample in a study of shared clonotypes between healthy human individuals. Positive CCR7 selection of CD45RO-negative cells yielded the naive CD8 cells, and terminally differentiated effector memory CD45RA+ cells were excluded. Assay: immunoSEQ multiplex PCR; the TCRdb copy retains only in-frame clones and omits some. In the table there are around 1.9 million clones, roughly 91% of which are singletons. Sequenced sample: naive CD8+ T cells from PBMCs. The receptors originated from a man between 18 and 35 years old in good health. Some clones in this sample may be carry-over from other donors' samples.

This chain links TRBV15 with TRBJ2-7, with 8 positions matching TRBD1. The V gene end was trimmed by 6 bases and the J gene end by 2 bases; junction bases not matched to a gene: 3. The V gene's germline CDR1 is LNHNV and CDR2 YYDKDF (reference sequence). The CDR3 is 13 residues long. CDR3: CATRQGETYEQYF. The CDR3, as DNA: TGTGCCACCAGACAGGGGGAAACCTACGAGCAGTACTTC.

J is TRBJ2-7 and V is TRBV25-1; D is undetermined. Deletions cut 3 bases from V and 3 bases from J, with 9 bases between. This CDR3 spans 13 amino acids. Per germline, CDR1 MGHDK and CDR2 SYGVNS. As DNA, the CDR3 is TGTGCCAGCAGTGAGGCCCTCGACTACGAGCAGTACTTC. It translates to CASSEALDYEQYF.

V and J are TRBV4-2 and TRBJ2-7; 7 nucleotides align to TRBD2. J lost 2 bases, V lost 0 bases, and 13 bases had no gene match. The CDR3 contains 18 residues. Germline V lookup: CDR1 LGHNA, CDR2 YNFKEQ. This CDR3 is CASSQDEEGGGETYEQYF. The CDR3 DNA follows: TGTGCCAGCAGCCAAGATGAAGAGGGCGGGGGAGAAACCTACGAGCAGTACTTC.

The chain links TRBV11-2 to TRBJ2-3; D unclear. Germline V gene data show CDR1 as SGHAT and CDR2 as FQNNGV. The CDR3 runs to 12 residues. Trimming removed 7 bases at V and 4 bases at J, with 9 bases between. The CDR3 nucleotides are TGTGCCAGCACCGAGTCCGCAGATACGCAGTATTTT. Protein: CASTESADTQYF.

V is TRBV7-9 and J is TRBJ1-1; D is unresolved. The CDR3 length is 13 residues. Germline loops: CDR1 SEHNR, CDR2 FQNEAQ (reference sequence). The ends were cut back, 5 bases at V and 6 bases at J, with 13 bases in the middle. Here the CDR3 reads CASSPRIRPEAFF. The CDR3 bases are TGTGCCAGCAGCCCGCGGATTCGCCCTGAAGCTTTCTTT.

This clone turned up a few times. The J gene is TRBJ1-2, the V gene TRBV19; 7 bases fit TRBD1. This CDR3 has 14 amino acids. J gave up 2 bases and V 9 bases, and 9 bases lay outside the gene matches. Germline CDR1 is LNHDA and CDR2 is SQIVND (reference sequence). CDR3 in amino acids: CASAPGTANYGYTF. The CDR3 nucleotides read TGTGCCAGCGCCCCCGGGACAGCAAACTATGGCTACACCTTC.

The chain couples TRBV5-1 to TRBJ2-3, with D possibly matching TRBD1 (6 bases). The CDR3 is made up of 15 amino acids. V was trimmed by 1 base and J by 6 bases, leaving 15 bases between them. Germline V CDR1 and CDR2: SGHRS, YFSETQ. The CDR3 here is CASSLLGALWDTQYF. The DNA for the CDR3 is TGCGCCAGCAGCTTGTTGGGGGCCCTGTGGGATACGCAGTATTTT.

A few counts support this clone. The CDR3 here is CASSLGSGQGALQPQHF. CDR3 nucleotide sequence: TGTGCCAGCAGCTTAGGTTCGGGACAGGGGGCCCTCCAGCCCCAGCATTTT. The chain recombines TRBV7-8 with TRBJ1-5, with 12 bases lining up with TRBD1. CDR3 length: 17 amino acids. With 1 base clipped from V and 7 bases from J, the junction kept 8 bases outside the gene matches. The germline V gene encodes CDR1 SGHVS and CDR2 FQNEAQ.

This sequence joins TRBV7-8 and TRBJ2-5; D possibly corresponds to TRBD2 (6 bases). The length of the CDR3 is 17 residues. V gave up 0 bases and J gave up 1 base, with 15 bases separating them. In germline, CDR1 is SGHVS, CDR2 FQNEAQ. CDR3 sequence (DNA): TGTGCCAGCAGCTTAGCTATCGGGGGACCGTCCCAAGAGACCCAGTACTTC. As protein: CASSLAIGGPSQETQYF.

V is TRBV29-1 and J is TRBJ2-1; the D gene is possibly TRBD2 (5 bases). The germline V gene has CDR1 SQVTM and CDR2 ANQGSEA. V shed 2 bases and J shed 6 bases, with 20 bases lying between them. CDR3 length: 16 residues. The CDR3 coding sequence is TGCAGCGTTGAAAGTCATGAGCGGCAGAGTGTCAATGAGCAGTTCTTC. It yields the protein CSVESHERQSVNEQFF.